The 19 T cell receptor beta chains listed next were all sequenced from one sample in a study of cytomegalovirus exposure and HLA in healthy donors. With 60 Vbeta and 13 Jbeta primers, the PCR was carried out. Sequenced by immunoSEQ multiplex PCR; TCRdb stores in-frame clones only, minus some. Of about 160,000 clones in the sample, 70% to 90% were seen once. The sequenced sample was PBMCs. Receptors were obtained from a man in his late teens or twenties in good health and CMV-seropositive.

A note on this clone: The junction shows a germline mismatch at one end, possibly a read error. V gene TRBV5-4 combines with J gene TRBJ2-6, with D possibly being TRBD1 (5 bases). Germline CDR1 SGHNT, CDR2 YYREEE (reference sequence). CDR3 length: 15 residues. The CDR3 DNA is TGTGCCAGCAGCGGACGCCTCTCTGGGGCCAACGGCCTGACTTTC. Translated: CASSGRLSGANGLTF.

This chain links TRBV27 with TRBJ1-1; D is undetermined. V shed 3 bases and J shed 0 bases, with 5 bases lying between them. Germline V gene lookup returns CDR1 MNHEY and CDR2 SMNVEV (reference sequence). This CDR3 has 13 residues. In nucleotides, the CDR3 is TGTGCCAGCAGTTTTCTAGTGAACACTGAAGCTTTCTTT. Translation: CASSFLVNTEAFF.

V usage is TRBV6-4 and J usage is TRBJ1-6; D is undetermined. The V gene's germline CDR1 is MRHNA and CDR2 SNTAGT. V gave up 2 bases and J gave up 8 bases, with 7 bases separating them. The CDR3 sequence is 13 residues long. This CDR3 reads CASSDLPDSPLHF. The CDR3 DNA follows: TGTGCCAGCAGTGACCTACCTGATTCACCCCTCCACTTT.

The rearrangement uses TRBV10-3 and TRBJ1-6; maybe TRBD1 (5 bases). The V end was cut by 4 bases, the J end by 7 bases, with 11 bases between. The CDR3 is made up of 14 amino acids. CDR1 and CDR2 from the germline V gene are ENHRY and SYGVKD. Here the CDR3 reads CAISVGGENSPLHF. Here the CDR3 DNA reads TGTGCCATCAGTGTCGGGGGAGAGAATTCACCCCTCCACTTT.

The CDR3 loop is CATPRRDTTDTQYF. CDR3 sequence (DNA): TGTGCCACCCCCCGCCGGGACACTACAGATACGCAGTATTTT. The V and J genes are TRBV15 and TRBJ2-3, with D perhaps matching TRBD1 (6 bases). The germline V gene encodes CDR1 LNHNV and CDR2 YYDKDF (reference sequence). The CDR3 covers 14 residues. V gave up 8 bases and J gave up 3 bases, with 15 bases separating them.

The chain employs TRBV30 and TRBJ1-4; 7 bases are shared with TRBD1. The CDR3 covers 15 residues. After removal of 7 bases from V and 0 bases from J, the junction contained 8 bases not matched to a gene. Germline lookup yields CDR1 GTSNPN and CDR2 SVGIG (reference sequence). CDR3 coding DNA: TGTGCCTTTCAGGGGGTCTATGCAACTAATGAAAAACTGTTTTTT. Amino acid sequence: CAFQGVYATNEKLFF.

This chain joins TRBV6-1 and TRBJ2-7, with 7 bases matching TRBD1. The junction had 16 bases not matched to a gene; V was cut back by 7 bases and J by 7 bases. Germline V gene sequence: CDR1 MNHNS, CDR2 SASEGT. The CDR3 length is 15 residues. The CDR3 nucleotides read TGTGCCAGCACCGAAAGGGGTGGCAGGGGGTCGGAGCAGTACTTC. This codes for CASTERGGRGSEQYF.

DNA for the CDR3: TGTGCCAGCTCACAGCAGACAGGGGGGTCCTATAATTCACCCCTCCACTTT. Translating gives CASSQQTGGSYNSPLHF. V gene TRBV18 combines with J gene TRBJ1-6; 9 bases are shared with TRBD1. From germline, CDR1 is KGHSH and CDR2 LQKENI. This CDR3 has 17 amino acids. V lost 4 bases and J lost 1; bases outside the gene matches: 5. The whole variable domain, remainder taken from reference TRBV18 and TRBJ1-6, is NAGVMQNPRHLVRRRGQEARLRCSPMKGHSHVYWYRQLPEEGLKFMVYLQKENIIDESGMPKERFSAEFPKEGPSILRIQQVVRGDSAAYFCASSQQTGGSYNSPLHFGNGTRLTVT.

The chain uses TRBV6-5 and TRBJ2-7, with 8 bases fitting TRBD2. J was trimmed by 4 bases and V by 5 bases; bases with no gene match: 4. The CDR3 sequence is 13 residues long. CDR1 and CDR2 (germline): MNHEY, SVGAGI. Here the CDR3 reads CASSPGGPYEQYF. The DNA of the CDR3 is TGTGCCAGCAGTCCGGGGGGGCCTTACGAGCAGTACTTC.

J is TRBJ2-4 and V is TRBV7-9; a possible D gene is TRBD2 (6 bases). Trimming pared 0 bases from V and 6 bases from J, leaving 6 bases between. Germline V CDR1 and CDR2: SEHNR, FQNEAQ (reference sequence). The CDR3 runs to 13 residues. The CDR3 bases are TGTGCCAGCAGCTTAGCCGGGGGAAACATTCAGTACTTC. Protein sequence: CASSLAGGNIQYF.

The chain carries TRBV19 and TRBJ2-1; perhaps TRBD2 as D (7 bases). CDR1 is LNHDA and CDR2 is SQIVND in the germline V gene (reference sequence). The CDR3 has 14 amino acids. Deletions cut 8 bases from V and 3 bases from J, with 14 bases between. The chain's CDR3 is CASGGAGIYNEQFF. CDR3 nucleotide sequence: TGTGCCAGTGGGGGGGCGGGGATCTACAATGAGCAGTTCTTC.

CDR3 sequence (DNA): TGTGCTAGTGGTTTGGTCGGACAGGGGCTCGTTCAGCCCCAGCATTTT. Translating it yields CASGLVGQGLVQPQHF. The chain carries TRBV12-5 and TRBJ1-5, with TRBD1 identical over 9 bases. CDR1 and CDR2 from the germline V gene are LGHNT and FRNRAP. V lost 0 bases, J lost 6 bases, and 6 bases stayed unmatched. The CDR3 spans 16 residues.

J is TRBJ1-1 and V is TRBV10-3; TRBD1 might be the D (5 bases). The V gene's germline CDR1 is ENHRY and CDR2 SYGVKD. The ends were cut back, 10 bases at V and 4 bases at J, with 16 bases in the middle. The CDR3 loop spans 13 amino acids. CDR3 DNA sequence: TGTGCCACCTCGTCCCGAGACAGCACTGAAGCTTTCTTT. Protein sequence: CATSSRDSTEAFF.

V and J are TRBV5-1 and TRBJ2-5; 7 nucleotides match TRBD1. V lost 5 bases to trimming and J lost 5 bases; unmatched junction nucleotides: 6. CDR3 size: 13 residues. Germline CDR1 and CDR2: SGHRS and YFSETQ. As DNA, the CDR3 is TGCGCCAGCAGTTCTACAGGGGAGGAGACCCAGTACTTC. Translation gives CASSSTGEETQYF.

The chain uses TRBV10-3 and TRBJ1-2, with unresolved D. Per the germline V gene, CDR1 is ENHRY and CDR2 is SYGVKD. The V gene lost 2 bases and the J gene lost 6 bases, with 7 bases spanning the gap. The CDR3 loop spans 12 amino acids. The CDR3 spells CAISEVGDGYTF. The CDR3 nucleotides read TGTGCCATCAGTGAGGTGGGCGATGGCTACACCTTC.

This clone has just a few counts. V gene TRBV5-6 combines with J gene TRBJ2-7; the match to TRBD1 covers 9 bases. Trimming took 0 bases from V and 7 from J; bases not matched to a gene: 14. Germline V gives CDR1 SGHDT, CDR2 YYEEEE. The length of the CDR3 is 17 residues. CDR3 sequence reads: CASSLEYLAGTGNEQYF. CDR3 sequence (DNA): TGTGCCAGCAGCTTGGAGTATTTGGCCGGGACAGGGAATGAGCAGTACTTC.

The chain recombines TRBV11-3 with TRBJ1-1; TRBD1 matches 11 bases. The germline CDR1 and CDR2 sequences are SGHNT and YENEEA. After removal of 5 bases from V and 4 bases from J, the junction contained 3 bases not matched to a gene. The CDR3 loop spans 14 amino acids. In nucleotides, the CDR3 is TGTGCCAGCAGCGGAGGGACAGGGGGCACTGAAGCTTTCTTT. Its translation: CASSGGTGGTEAFF.

This clone has more than one count but fewer than ten. This chain connects TRBV5-6 to TRBJ1-1; 11 bases align to TRBD1. The junction had 4 bases not matched to a gene; V was cut back by 7 bases and J by 5 bases. This CDR3 has 13 amino acids. CDR1 is SGHDT, CDR2 YYEEEE, per germline. CDR3 bases: TGTGCCAGCGGCGGGACAGGGGGGACTGAAGCTTTCTTT. It is translated as CASGGTGGTEAFF.

This sequence joins TRBV19 and TRBJ2-3; TRBD1 agrees at 7 bases. Germline V gives CDR1 LNHDA, CDR2 SQIVND (reference sequence). The CDR3 length is 15 residues. V gave up 4 bases and J gave up 1 base; unmatched junction bases: 5. Here the CDR3 DNA reads TGTGCCAGTAGTACCGAAAGGGGGCGCACAGATACGCAGTATTTT. It codes for CASSTERGRTDTQYF.